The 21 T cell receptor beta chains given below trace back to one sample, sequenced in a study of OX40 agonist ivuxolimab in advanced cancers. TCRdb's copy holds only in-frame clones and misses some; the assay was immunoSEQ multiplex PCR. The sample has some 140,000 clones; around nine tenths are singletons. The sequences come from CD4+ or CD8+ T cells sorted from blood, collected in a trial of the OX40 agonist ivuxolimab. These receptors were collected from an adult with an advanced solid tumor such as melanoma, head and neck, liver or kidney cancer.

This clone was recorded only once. The CDR3 loop reads CASSPGTSGSGGRTYNEQFF. CDR3 nucleotides: TGTGCCAGCAGCCCCGGGACTAGCGGGAGCGGAGGCCGTACCTACAATGAGCAGTTCTTC. The chain is built from TRBV4-2 and TRBJ2-1, with TRBD2 identical over 14 bases. Germline V gene sequence: CDR1 LGHNA, CDR2 YNFKEQ. Losses at the gene ends were 4 bases for V and 2 bases for J; bases not matched to a gene: 13. The CDR3 is made up of 20 amino acids.

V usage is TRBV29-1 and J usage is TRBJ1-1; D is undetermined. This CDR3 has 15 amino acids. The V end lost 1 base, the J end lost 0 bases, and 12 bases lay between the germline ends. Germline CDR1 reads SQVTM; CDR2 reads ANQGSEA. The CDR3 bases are TGCAGCGTTGAAGTGGAAGGACGGATGAACACTGAAGCTTTCTTT. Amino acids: CSVEVEGRMNTEAFF.

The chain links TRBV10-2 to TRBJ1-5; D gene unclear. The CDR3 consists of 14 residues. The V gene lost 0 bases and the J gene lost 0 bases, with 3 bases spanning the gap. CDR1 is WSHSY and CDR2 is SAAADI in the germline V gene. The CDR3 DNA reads TGCGCCAGCAGTGAGTCGAATAGCAATCAGCCCCAGCATTTT. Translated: CASSESNSNQPQHF.

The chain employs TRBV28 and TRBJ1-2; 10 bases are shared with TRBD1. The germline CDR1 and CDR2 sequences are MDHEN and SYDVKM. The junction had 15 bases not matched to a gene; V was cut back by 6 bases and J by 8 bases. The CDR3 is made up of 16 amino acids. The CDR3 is CASSLLFGTGEWGYTF. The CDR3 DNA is TGTGCCAGCAGCCTCTTATTCGGGACAGGGGAGTGGGGCTACACCTTC.

In DNA form, the CDR3 reads TGCAGCGTTCAGGGGCCGAGGTACACTGAAGCTTTCTTT. The encoded protein is CSVQGPRYTEAFF. The J gene is TRBJ1-1, the V gene TRBV29-1; D possibly corresponds to TRBD1 (6 bases). CDR3 length: 13 residues. Trimming stripped 5 bases from V and 3 bases from J, with 13 bases between. The germline V gene has CDR1 SQVTM and CDR2 ANQGSEA.

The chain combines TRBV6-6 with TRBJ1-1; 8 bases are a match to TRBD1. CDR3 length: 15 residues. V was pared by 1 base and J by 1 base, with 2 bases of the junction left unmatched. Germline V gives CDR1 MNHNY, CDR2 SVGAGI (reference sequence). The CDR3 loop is CASSYYTGGNTEAFF. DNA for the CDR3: TGTGCCAGCAGTTACTACACAGGGGGGAACACTGAAGCTTTCTTT.

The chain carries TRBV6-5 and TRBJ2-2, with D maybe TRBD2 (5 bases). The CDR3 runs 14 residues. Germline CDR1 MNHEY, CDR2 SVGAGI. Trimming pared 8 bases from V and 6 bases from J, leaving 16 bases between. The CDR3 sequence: CASAPTGSSGELFF. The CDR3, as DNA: TGTGCCAGCGCCCCCACGGGGTCCTCCGGGGAGCTGTTTTTT.

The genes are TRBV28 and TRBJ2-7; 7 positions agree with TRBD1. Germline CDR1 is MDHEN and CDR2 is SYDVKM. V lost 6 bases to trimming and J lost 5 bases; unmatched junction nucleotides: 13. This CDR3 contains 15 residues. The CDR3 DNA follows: TGTGCCAGCAGAGAAGGGACAGAATCGTTCCACGAGCAGTACTTC. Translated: CASREGTESFHEQYF. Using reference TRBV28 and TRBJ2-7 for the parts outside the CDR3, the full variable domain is DVKVTQSSRYLVKRTGEKVFLECVQDMDHENMFWYRQDPGLGLRLIYFSYDVKMKEKGDIPEGYSVSREKKERFSLILESASTNQTSMYLCASREGTESFHEQYFGPGTRLTVT.

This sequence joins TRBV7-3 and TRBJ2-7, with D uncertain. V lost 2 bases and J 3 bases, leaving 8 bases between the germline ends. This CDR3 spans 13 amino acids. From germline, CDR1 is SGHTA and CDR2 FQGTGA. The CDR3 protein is CASSLFSNYEQYF. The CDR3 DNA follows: TGTGCCAGCAGCTTATTCTCCAACTACGAGCAGTACTTC.

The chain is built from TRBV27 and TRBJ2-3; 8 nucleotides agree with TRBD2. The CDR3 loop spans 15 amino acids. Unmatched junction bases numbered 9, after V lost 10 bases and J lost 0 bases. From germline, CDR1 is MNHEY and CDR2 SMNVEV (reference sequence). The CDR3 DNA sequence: TGTGCCACCACCCGTAGCGGGACTAGCACAGATACGCAGTATTTT. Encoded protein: CATTRSGTSTDTQYF.

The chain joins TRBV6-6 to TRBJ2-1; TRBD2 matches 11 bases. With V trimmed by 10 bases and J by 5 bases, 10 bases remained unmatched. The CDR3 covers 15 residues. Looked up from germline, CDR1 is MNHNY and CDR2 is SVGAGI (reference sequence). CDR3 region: CATSPRLAGNNEQFF. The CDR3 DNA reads TGTGCCACCTCCCCTCGACTAGCGGGAAACAATGAGCAGTTCTTC.

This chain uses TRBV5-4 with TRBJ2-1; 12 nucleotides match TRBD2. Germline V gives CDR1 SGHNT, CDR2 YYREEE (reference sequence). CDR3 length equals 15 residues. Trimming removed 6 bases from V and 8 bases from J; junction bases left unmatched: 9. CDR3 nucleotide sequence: TGTGCCAGCACTAGCGGGAGGGCCGCTCGCGATGAGCAGTTCTTC. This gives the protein CASTSGRAARDEQFF.

The DNA for the CDR3 is TGTGCCAGCAGCTTAGCTAGCGGGAGCACTGAGCAGTTCTTC. Encoded protein: CASSLASGSTEQFF. The chain recombines TRBV11-3 with TRBJ2-1, with 10 bases that match TRBD2. The CDR3 contains 14 residues. The ends lost 1 base at V and 9 bases at J; junction bases unmatched: 3. Germline CDR1 is SGHNT and CDR2 is YENEEA.

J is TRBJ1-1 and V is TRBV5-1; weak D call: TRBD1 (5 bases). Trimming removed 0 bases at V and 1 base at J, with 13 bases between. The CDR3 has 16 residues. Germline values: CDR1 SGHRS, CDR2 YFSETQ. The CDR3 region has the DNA TGCGCCAGCAGCTTGGGGGACGAGGGGCGGAACACTGAAGCTTTCTTT. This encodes CASSLGDEGRNTEAFF.

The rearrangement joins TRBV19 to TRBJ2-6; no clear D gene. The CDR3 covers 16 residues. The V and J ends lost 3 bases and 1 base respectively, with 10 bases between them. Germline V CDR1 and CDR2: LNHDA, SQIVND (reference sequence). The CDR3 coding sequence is TGTGCCAGTAGTATCGGTAAACGGTCTGGGGCCAACGTCCTGACTTTC. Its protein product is CASSIGKRSGANVLTF. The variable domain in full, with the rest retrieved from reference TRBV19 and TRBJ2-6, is DGGITQSPKYLFRKEGQNVTLSCEQNLNHDAMYWYRQDPGQGLRLIYYSQIVNDFQKGDIAEGYSVSREKKESFPLTVTSAQKNPTAFYLCASSIGKRSGANVLTFGAGSRLTVL.

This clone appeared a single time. The CDR3 DNA is TGTGCCGCTGGGGACCAACAACTCTACGAGCAGTACTTC. Translating gives CAAGDQQLYEQYF. The V call is TRBV2, the J call TRBJ2-7; D is possibly TRBD1 or TRBD2 (5 bases each). Germline CDR1 is SNHLY and CDR2 is FYNNEI. This CDR3 is built from 13 residues. The V and J ends lost 11 bases and 3 bases respectively, with 17 bases between them.

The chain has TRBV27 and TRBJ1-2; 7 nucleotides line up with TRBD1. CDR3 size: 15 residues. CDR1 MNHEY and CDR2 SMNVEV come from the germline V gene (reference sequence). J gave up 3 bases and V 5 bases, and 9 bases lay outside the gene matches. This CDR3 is CASSGLVDRDYGYTF. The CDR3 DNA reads TGTGCCAGCAGTGGTCTGGTTGACAGGGACTATGGCTACACCTTC.

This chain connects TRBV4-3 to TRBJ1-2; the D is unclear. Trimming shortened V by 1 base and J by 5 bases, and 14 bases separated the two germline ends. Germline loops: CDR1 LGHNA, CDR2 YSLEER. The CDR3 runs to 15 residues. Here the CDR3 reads CASSQAGPGGYGYTF. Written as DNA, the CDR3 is TGCGCCAGCAGCCAAGCCGGGCCGGGTGGATATGGCTACACCTTC.

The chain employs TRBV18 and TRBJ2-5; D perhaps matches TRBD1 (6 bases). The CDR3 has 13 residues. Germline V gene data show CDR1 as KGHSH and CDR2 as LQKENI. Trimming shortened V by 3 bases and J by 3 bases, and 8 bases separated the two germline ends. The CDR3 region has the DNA TGTGCCAGCTCACCGTACAGGGAAGAGACCCAGTACTTC. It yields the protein CASSPYREETQYF.

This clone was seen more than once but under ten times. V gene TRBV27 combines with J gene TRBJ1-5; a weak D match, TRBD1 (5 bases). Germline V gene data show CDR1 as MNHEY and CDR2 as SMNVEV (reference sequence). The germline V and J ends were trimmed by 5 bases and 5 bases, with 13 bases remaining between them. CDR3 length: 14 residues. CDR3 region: CASSPQGSHQPQHF. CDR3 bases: TGTGCCAGCAGTCCCCAGGGATCCCATCAGCCCCAGCATTTT.

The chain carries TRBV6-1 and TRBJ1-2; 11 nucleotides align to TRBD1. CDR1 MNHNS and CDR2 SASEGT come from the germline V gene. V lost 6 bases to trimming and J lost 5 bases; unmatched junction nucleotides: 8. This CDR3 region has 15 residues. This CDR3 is CASSASGQGDYGYTF. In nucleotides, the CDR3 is TGTGCCAGCAGCGCCTCGGGACAGGGGGATTATGGCTACACCTTC.